These 23 T cell receptor beta chains originate from one sample sequenced in a study of regulatory dendritic cells for organ transplantation listed by TCRdb under 2017. Sorted T cell subsets were CFSE-labeled and co-cultured for five to six days with allogeneic regulatory or mature dendritic cells at a 1:10 DC:T ratio. Preparation of the library involved the immunoSEQ multiplex PCR assay. The source is immuneACCESS, and TCRdb retained only in-frame sequences with V and J called. Part of the clones is not carried over; for the studies checked, unresolved V genes explain less than half of this, and the remainder is unexplained. The sample table shows 20,000 to 25,000 clones, and 80% to 90% are seen once. Around 0.68% of the sample goes to the ten largest clones. These receptors have no known antigen. Sequencing input: naive CD4+ T cells from blood cultured with regulatory dendritic cells. The cell subset or site tag for this specimen amounts to: CD45RA+ naive T cells. These receptor sequences come from a human donor in good health.

This sequence joins TRBV28 and TRBJ1-1, with D uncertain. The CDR3 has 15 residues. The V and J ends lost 3 bases and 5 bases respectively, with 16 bases between them. The germline CDR1 and CDR2 sequences are MDHEN and SYDVKM. The CDR3 is CASSLRAPLGTEAFF. CDR3 coding DNA: TGTGCCAGCAGTTTGAGGGCGCCCCTGGGAACTGAAGCTTTCTTT.

The chain uses TRBV7-3 and TRBJ2-3; 7 bases are shared with TRBD1. The germline gives CDR1 SGHTA, CDR2 FQGTGA. This CDR3 has 15 amino acids. V shed 4 bases and J 2 bases; nucleotides not matched to a gene: 6. CDR3 nucleotide sequence: TGTGCCAGCAGCTCCTTCGACAGGGTCACAGATACGCAGTATTTT. This gives the protein CASSSFDRVTDTQYF.

This clone was seen just once. V is TRBV2 and J is TRBJ1-1; TRBD1 matches at 10 bases. The junction had 10 bases not matched to a gene; V was cut back by 3 bases and J by 3 bases. Per the germline V gene, CDR1 is SNHLY and CDR2 is FYNNEI. This CDR3 is 17 amino acids long. As DNA, the CDR3 is TGTGCCAGCAGTGACCGGGACAGGGGATTTAGAGACACTGAAGCTTTCTTT. Protein sequence: CASSDRDRGFRDTEAFF.

The V and J genes are TRBV11-2 and TRBJ2-3; the D call may be TRBD1 or TRBD2 (6 bases each). The V and J ends lost 4 bases and 0 bases respectively, with 17 bases between them. The CDR3 runs to 17 residues. The V gene's germline CDR1 is SGHAT and CDR2 FQNNGV. As DNA, the CDR3 is TGTGCCAGCAGCTGGGGGGCGAGGGGACGGAGCACAGATACGCAGTATTTT. The encoded protein is CASSWGARGRSTDTQYF.

The rearrangement joins TRBV5-1 to TRBJ2-1; 10 positions agree with TRBD2. Germline CDR1 is SGHRS and CDR2 is YFSETQ. The V segment lost 5 bases and the J segment 9 bases; nucleotides outside the gene matches: 14. This CDR3 region has 16 residues. DNA for the CDR3: TGCGCCAGCAGAGTGCCGCTAGCGGGAGTATTAGGTGAGCAGTTCTTC. This gives the protein CASRVPLAGVLGEQFF.

On this clone: The junction does not match germline at one end; this may be a read error. The chain carries TRBV18 and TRBJ1-6; 8 nucleotides match TRBD1. The CDR3 consists of 14 residues. Germline V CDR1 and CDR2: KGHSH, LQKENI. In DNA, the CDR3 is TGTGCCAGCGCACCGGGACAGGTCAACTCACCCCTCCACTTT. Encoded protein: CASAPGQVNSPLHF.

This clone was counted between two and nine times. The chain uses TRBV10-1 and TRBJ2-5; D not resolved. This CDR3 comprises 14 residues. Trimming left V 4 bases short and J 0 bases short, with 9 bases between. CDR1 and CDR2 (germline): WNHNN, SYGVQD (reference sequence). The DNA of the CDR3 is TGCGCCAGCAGTGTGGGCCCGAACCAAGAGACCCAGTACTTC. Its translation: CASSVGPNQETQYF.

This chain joins TRBV27 and TRBJ2-2; 7 bases fit TRBD1. The V and J ends lost 8 bases and 4 bases, in that order; junction bases with no gene match: 10. There are 15 residues in the CDR3. CDR1 is MNHEY and CDR2 is SMNVEV in the germline V gene (reference sequence). The CDR3 loop reads CASAYQGQITGELFF. The DNA of the CDR3 is TGTGCCAGCGCGTACCAGGGACAGATCACCGGGGAGCTGTTTTTT.

The J gene is TRBJ1-2, the V gene TRBV28; 7 bases map to TRBD1. This CDR3 is built from 19 residues. The trim removed 2 bases at V and 6 bases at J, leaving 21 bases unmatched. Germline V lookup: CDR1 MDHEN, CDR2 SYDVKM. The chain's CDR3 is CASSLPNWTGPVTKNGYTF. In nucleotides, the CDR3 is TGTGCCAGCAGTTTACCCAACTGGACAGGACCCGTAACGAAAAATGGCTACACCTTC.

This clone was observed a single time. The chain recombines TRBV6-6 with TRBJ2-5, with D perhaps TRBD1 (6 bases). Germline loops: CDR1 MNHNY, CDR2 SVGAGI (reference sequence). CDR3 size: 13 residues. Trimming took 5 bases from V and 1 from J, leaving 8 bases between them. CDR3 residues: CASSPGVQETQYF. For the CDR3, the DNA is TGTGCCAGCAGTCCAGGGGTCCAAGAGACCCAGTACTTC.

V is TRBV5-1 and J is TRBJ2-2; D not certain. The germline gives CDR1 SGHRS, CDR2 YFSETQ. The CDR3 spans 18 residues. Trimming cost V 0 bases and J 3 bases, with 18 bases left between them. The CDR3 sequence: CASSLEWGPRLDTGELFF. CDR3 nucleotides: TGCGCCAGCAGCTTGGAATGGGGTCCGAGGTTGGACACCGGGGAGCTGTTTTTT.

The gene calls are TRBV7-2 and TRBJ2-5, with 10 bases aligning to TRBD2. The CDR3 consists of 14 residues. The V segment lost 4 bases and the J segment 5 bases; nucleotides outside the gene matches: 4. Germline-derived CDR1 and CDR2 are SGHTA and FQGNSA. The CDR3 DNA reads as TGTGCCAGCAGCTCTAGTAGCGGGGGGGAGACCCAGTACTTC. As protein: CASSSSSGGETQYF.

The rearrangement links TRBV6-6 to TRBJ1-1; no clear D gene. V lost 10 bases and J lost 0, with 15 bases in between. CDR3 length equals 14 residues. Per the germline V gene, CDR1 is MNHNY and CDR2 is SVGAGI (reference sequence). CDR3 DNA: TGTGCCACCGCGGGAGGGATTTTGAACACTGAAGCTTTCTTT. This gives the protein CATAGGILNTEAFF.

The rearrangement joins TRBV10-3 to TRBJ1-1; 10 bases map to TRBD1. The CDR3 is made up of 18 amino acids. Germline values: CDR1 ENHRY, CDR2 SYGVKD. The junction had 14 bases not matched to a gene; V was cut back by 2 bases and J by 5 bases. This chain's CDR3 is CAISERGSRDRGGTEAFF. As DNA, the CDR3 is TGTGCCATCAGTGAGCGAGGGAGCCGGGACAGGGGAGGGACTGAAGCTTTCTTT.

The chain has TRBV10-3 and TRBJ2-7; 8 bases are a match to TRBD2. The germline gives CDR1 ENHRY, CDR2 SYGVKD. Trimming took 2 bases from V and 2 from J; bases not matched to a gene: 2. This CDR3 is built from 14 residues. This CDR3 reads CAISEGTRAYEQYF. The CDR3 nucleotides read TGTGCCATCAGTGAGGGGACTAGAGCCTACGAGCAGTACTTC.

The chain couples TRBV11-3 to TRBJ2-1, with 7 positions matching TRBD2. From germline, CDR1 is SGHNT and CDR2 YENEEA. The CDR3 length is 15 residues. The V gene end was trimmed by 3 bases and the J gene end by 7 bases; junction bases not matched to a gene: 9. In DNA form, the CDR3 reads TGTGCCAGCAGCTTTGGGAGGGCATCAAGTAATGAGCAGTTCTTC. Translation gives CASSFGRASSNEQFF.

This clone was seen only a few times. CDR3 sequence (DNA): TGTGCCACCAGCATTACTAACAGTTATGGCTACACCTTC. Its translation: CATSITNSYGYTF. The gene calls are TRBV15 and TRBJ1-2; D unclear. The length of the CDR3 is 13 residues. Trimming pared 4 bases from V and 5 bases from J, leaving 11 bases between. CDR1 LNHNV and CDR2 YYDKDF come from the germline V gene (reference sequence). Together with reference TRBV15 and TRBJ1-2, the CDR3 gives the full variable domain: DAMVIQNPRYQVTQFGKPVTLSCSQTLNHNVMYWYQQKSSQAPKLLFHYYDKDFNNEADTPDNFQSRRPNTSFCFLDIRSPGLGDTAMYLCATSITNSYGYTFGSGTRLTVV.

J is TRBJ1-2 and V is TRBV30; D might be TRBD1 (5 bases). Trimming stripped 5 bases from V and 5 bases from J, with 12 bases between. The germline CDR1 and CDR2 sequences are GTSNPN and SVGIG (reference sequence). The CDR3 contains 12 residues. The CDR3 nucleotides read TGTGCCTGGGGGACGGGAAATTATGGCTACACCTTC. The encoded protein is CAWGTGNYGYTF.

The chain carries TRBV28 and TRBJ2-5, with D maybe TRBD2 (6 bases). The ends were cut back, 3 bases at V and 4 bases at J, with 15 bases in the middle. Germline V gene data show CDR1 as MDHEN and CDR2 as SYDVKM. The CDR3 extends over 15 amino acids. CDR3 region: CASSFLYVGGETQYF. CDR3 in DNA: TGTGCCAGCAGTTTTCTCTACGTGGGGGGAGAGACCCAGTACTTC. The entire variable domain, with the rest obtained from reference TRBV28 and TRBJ2-5, is as follows: DVKVTQSSRYLVKRTGEKVFLECVQDMDHENMFWYRQDPGLGLRLIYFSYDVKMKEKGDIPEGYSVSREKKERFSLILESASTNQTSMYLCASSFLYVGGETQYFGPGTRLLVL.

The chain has TRBV28 and TRBJ2-1; D gene uncertain. The CDR3 sequence is 11 residues long. CDR1 MDHEN and CDR2 SYDVKM come from the germline V gene. V shed 3 bases and J shed 7 bases, with 4 bases lying between them. The CDR3 loop reads CASSFMNEQFF. The CDR3 nucleotides read TGTGCCAGCAGTTTCATGAATGAGCAGTTCTTC.

This clone has only a few counts. V gene TRBV2 combines with J gene TRBJ1-1; 8 bases match TRBD1. The V gene's germline CDR1 is SNHLY and CDR2 FYNNEI. This CDR3 is built from 12 residues. Trimming removed 11 bases from V and 8 bases from J; junction bases left unmatched: 10. The CDR3: CAGSRDRREAFF. CDR3 sequence (DNA): TGTGCCGGTAGTCGGGACAGGCGGGAAGCTTTCTTT.

The V and J genes are TRBV30 and TRBJ1-1, with D possibly TRBD1 on 6 matching bases. With 0 bases removed from V and 4 bases from J, the gap between germline ends came to 18 bases. The CDR3 contains 16 residues. Germline loops: CDR1 GTSNPN, CDR2 SVGIG (reference sequence). The chain's CDR3 is CAWSVRFQGLGTEAFF. The CDR3 DNA is TGTGCCTGGAGTGTACGTTTTCAGGGGCTCGGCACTGAAGCTTTCTTT.

V gene TRBV6-5 combines with J gene TRBJ1-5; D gene uncertain. Trimming stripped 6 bases from V and 1 base from J, with 13 bases between. CDR3 size: 15 residues. Germline V gene sequence: CDR1 MNHEY, CDR2 SVGAGI. CDR3 in DNA: TGTGCCAGCAGCCTGACGGGCCCCAGCAATCAGCCCCAGCATTTT. Its translation is CASSLTGPSNQPQHF.